What follows are 22 T cell receptor beta chains derived from one specimen sequenced in a study of PD-1 blockade in classical Hodgkin lymphoma (dated by TCRdb to 2020 to 2021). Per the publication, the time point label means: cycle 1 day 1 (C1D1), immediately before nivolumab initiation. Every trial patient had relapsed following autologous stem cell transplantation, and prior brentuximab vedotin exposure was what differed among cohorts A, B and C. CD4+ T cells were purified from thawed PBMCs by magnetic negative selection with a Miltenyi CD4+ T cell isolation kit. The library was prepared using the immunoSEQ multiplex PCR assay. TCRdb obtained this table from immuneACCESS and retained in-frame rearrangements with V and J assigned. These tables miss some clones; where compared with another copy, unresolved V genes account for less than half of the shortfall, and the remainder is unexplained. This sample comprises 13,000 or so clones, more than 60% of them detected only once. Clones ranked in the top ten supply around 1.4% of the sample.

The material sequenced was CD4+ T cells from blood, taken at baseline. The receptor set was obtained from a human donor with classical Hodgkin lymphoma.

The rearrangement uses TRBV5-1 and TRBJ1-1; D remains unclear. This CDR3 spans 13 amino acids. With 3 bases removed from V and 1 base from J, the gap between germline ends came to 7 bases. The V gene's germline CDR1 is SGHRS and CDR2 YFSETQ. CDR3 sequence (DNA): TGCGCCAGCAGCTCCGCCCCGAACACTGAAGCTTTCTTT. As protein: CASSSAPNTEAFF.

This chain joins TRBV7-2 and TRBJ1-2; perhaps TRBD1 as D (5 bases). This CDR3 region has 13 residues. V lost 5 bases, J lost 4 bases, and 11 bases lay in between. Germline V gives CDR1 SGHTA, CDR2 FQGNSA. The CDR3 DNA sequence: TGTGCCAGCAGCCCCCGGACACCCTATGGCTACACCTTC. Protein: CASSPRTPYGYTF. Full variable domain (remainder filled in from reference TRBV7-2 and TRBJ1-2): GAGVSQSPSNKVTEKGKDVELRCDPISGHTALYWYRQSLGQGLEFLIYFQGNSAPDKSGLPSDRFSAERTGGSVSTLTIQRTQQEDSAVYLCASSPRTPYGYTFGSGTRLTVV.

The chain employs TRBV7-9 and TRBJ2-7; D is undetermined. V lost 3 bases, J lost 2 bases, and 8 bases lay in between. The germline CDR1 and CDR2 sequences are SEHNR and FQNEAQ (reference sequence). This CDR3 is 13 amino acids long. CDR3 DNA sequence: TGTGCCAGCAGCTTTAGTGGGACCTACGAGCAGTACTTC. It codes for CASSFSGTYEQYF.

The V and J genes are TRBV21-1 and TRBJ2-7; the listed D gene, TRBD1, was not tested against the DNA. TRBV21-1 is designated a pseudogene. The CDR3 extends over 11 amino acids. CDR3 DNA sequence: TGTGCCAGCAGACAGTATTACGAGCAGTACTTC. This codes for CASRQYYEQYF.

This clone was seen only a few times. This chain links TRBV5-4 with TRBJ1-2; D call uncertain. Germline CDR1 reads SGHNT; CDR2 reads YYREEE (reference sequence). V dropped 0 bases and J dropped 4 bases, with 10 bases sitting between them. The CDR3 runs 14 residues. Here the CDR3 DNA reads TGTGCCAGCAGCTTGGTAGGCGGCAGCTATGGCTACACCTTC. Translation: CASSLVGGSYGYTF.

The genes are TRBV7-9 and TRBJ2-4; 9 bases are a match to TRBD2. CDR3 length: 17 amino acids. Losses at the gene ends were 1 base for V and 1 base for J; bases not matched to a gene: 5. Germline CDR1 reads SEHNR; CDR2 reads FQNEAQ (reference sequence). CDR3 DNA: TGTGCCAGCAGCTTAGGGCGCGGGGGGGATGCCAAAAACATTCAGTACTTC. Translation: CASSLGRGGDAKNIQYF.

The chain links TRBV27 to TRBJ2-1; 9 positions match TRBD2. With V trimmed by 3 bases and J by 5 bases, 8 bases remained unmatched. There are 16 residues in the CDR3. From germline, CDR1 is MNHEY and CDR2 SMNVEV (reference sequence). CDR3 in DNA: TGTGCCAGCAGTTTCCTGACTAGCGGACGTAACAATGAGCAGTTCTTC. It codes for CASSFLTSGRNNEQFF.

This clone was seen a single time. The V and J genes are TRBV6-6 and TRBJ2-2; D is perhaps TRBD1 (6 bases). Germline assignment: CDR1 MNHNY and CDR2 SVGAGI (reference sequence). Trimming took off 8 bases at V and 0 bases at J, with 16 bases between the two ends. The CDR3 has 16 amino acids. CDR3 in amino acids: CASEGDGYANTGELFF. CDR3 sequence (DNA): TGTGCCAGCGAGGGGGACGGATACGCGAACACCGGGGAGCTGTTTTTT.

This clone turned up a few times. The rearrangement links TRBV7-9 to TRBJ1-1; 8 nucleotides match TRBD1. Germline values: CDR1 SEHNR, CDR2 FQNEAQ (reference sequence). The CDR3 sequence is 13 residues long. V trimming: 5 bases; J trimming: 4 bases; junction bases outside the gene matches: 3. The CDR3 loop reads CASSAGGGTEAFF. The CDR3 DNA is TGTGCCAGCAGCGCAGGGGGCGGCACTGAAGCTTTCTTT.

This chain links TRBV27 with TRBJ2-7, with D unresolved. The V gene lost 8 bases and the J gene lost 2 bases, with 13 bases spanning the gap. This CDR3 comprises 13 residues. Germline assignment: CDR1 MNHEY and CDR2 SMNVEV (reference sequence). The CDR3 nucleotides are TGTGCCAGCGGAAATTTCGTAACCTACGAGCAGTACTTC. The encoded protein is CASGNFVTYEQYF.

The chain couples TRBV6-5 to TRBJ1-2; weak D call: TRBD1 (6 bases). Trimming cost V 6 bases and J 3 bases, with 11 bases left between them. The CDR3 has 13 amino acids. Germline V gene lookup returns CDR1 MNHEY and CDR2 SVGAGI. As DNA, the CDR3 is TGTGCCAGCAGCGACAGGAGGGACTATGGCTACACCTTC. Protein sequence: CASSDRRDYGYTF.

The count of this clone is one. The chain joins TRBV19 to TRBJ2-7; D is undetermined. The germline V gene encodes CDR1 LNHDA and CDR2 SQIVND (reference sequence). This CDR3 comprises 11 residues. Trimming took off 5 bases at V and 3 bases at J, with 5 bases between the two ends. The CDR3 loop is CASSGSYEQYF. DNA for the CDR3: TGTGCCAGTAGTGGTAGCTACGAGCAGTACTTC.

This clone was detected a few times. The junction departs from germline at one end; a sequencing error may be responsible. The J gene is TRBJ2-5, the V gene TRBV7-2; D call uncertain. This CDR3 comprises 11 residues. CDR1 and CDR2 (germline): SGHTA, FQGNSA. The CDR3: CSSSIQKTQYF. The CDR3 nucleotides read TGTTCCAGCAGCATCCAGAAGACCCAGTACTTC.

This clone was seen a handful of times. The rearrangement links TRBV19 to TRBJ1-6, with no clear D. CDR3 length equals 13 residues. Trimming left V 7 bases short and J 7 bases short, with 11 bases between. Germline V lookup: CDR1 LNHDA, CDR2 SQIVND (reference sequence). The CDR3 DNA is TGTGCCAGTACCGGGCAGGCAAATTCACCCCTCCACTTT. It encodes CASTGQANSPLHF.

This clone came up a few times. The chain links TRBV7-2 to TRBJ1-6; 8 bases fit TRBD1. Germline CDR1 and CDR2: SGHTA and FQGNSA. After removal of 0 bases from V and 7 bases from J, the junction contained 5 bases not matched to a gene. This CDR3 comprises 16 residues. The CDR3 is CASSLAPDRANSPLHF. Here the CDR3 DNA reads TGTGCCAGCAGCTTAGCCCCGGACAGGGCAAATTCACCCCTCCACTTT.

V and J are TRBV6-5 and TRBJ1-3; D unresolved. This CDR3 region has 14 residues. V lost 4 bases, J lost 0 bases, and 7 bases lay in between. Per germline, CDR1 MNHEY and CDR2 SVGAGI. The CDR3, as DNA: TGTGCCAGCAGTTTGGGGTTCTCTGGAAACACCATATATTTT. Translating it yields CASSLGFSGNTIYF.

This clone has just a few counts. The V gene is TRBV18, the J gene TRBJ2-2, with D unresolved. The V gene's germline CDR1 is KGHSH and CDR2 LQKENI. Trimming stripped 8 bases from V and 0 bases from J, with 7 bases between. The CDR3 extends over 13 amino acids. The CDR3 DNA reads as TGTGCCAGCAATCCCACGAACACCGGGGAGCTGTTTTTT. Residues: CASNPTNTGELFF.

The chain couples TRBV28 to TRBJ2-5, with no clear D. This CDR3 region has 17 residues. Trimming pared 5 bases from V and 1 base from J, leaving 20 bases between. Germline CDR1 MDHEN, CDR2 SYDVKM. The CDR3 reads CASSPLRPFPSQETQYF. DNA for the CDR3: TGTGCCAGCAGTCCACTAAGGCCCTTCCCTTCCCAAGAGACCCAGTACTTC.

This clone was counted a few times. J is TRBJ1-1 and V is TRBV19; unclear D gene. The CDR3 is made up of 13 amino acids. The ends were cut back, 0 bases at V and 3 bases at J, with 5 bases in the middle. Germline assignment: CDR1 LNHDA and CDR2 SQIVND (reference sequence). CDR3 amino acids: CASSIDRDTEAFF. DNA for the CDR3: TGTGCCAGTAGTATAGATCGCGACACTGAAGCTTTCTTT.

The CDR3 loop is CASSLVSPGTNTEAFF. In DNA form, the CDR3 reads TGCGCCAGCAGCTTGGTCTCCCCGGGGACCAACACTGAAGCTTTCTTT. This chain links TRBV5-1 with TRBJ1-1; possible D gene TRBD1, 5 bases. Germline V gene sequence: CDR1 SGHRS, CDR2 YFSETQ. V was shortened by 0 bases and J by 2 bases, with 14 bases between the two germline ends. The CDR3 has 16 amino acids.

This chain joins TRBV19 and TRBJ2-3, with D perhaps TRBD2 (6 bases). Germline V gene sequence: CDR1 LNHDA, CDR2 SQIVND (reference sequence). The CDR3 runs to 19 residues. Trimming took off 3 bases at V and 0 bases at J, with 22 bases between the two ends. The DNA for the CDR3 is TGTGCCAGTAGTATTTATGGCGGGGACGCTGTATACAGCACAGATACGCAGTATTTT. This gives the protein CASSIYGGDAVYSTDTQYF.

V usage is TRBV5-8 and J usage is TRBJ1-5; 7 bases agree with TRBD1. Per the germline V gene, CDR1 is SGHTS and CDR2 is YDEGEE. This CDR3 is 14 amino acids long. After removal of 4 bases from V and 3 bases from J, the junction contained 4 bases not matched to a gene. Here the CDR3 DNA reads TGTGCCAGCAGCCACGGGACAGACAATCAGCCCCAGCATTTT. Its translation is CASSHGTDNQPQHF.